This entry lists 18 T cell receptor beta chains sequenced from one sample in a study of T-cell memory formation after mild COVID-19. TCRdb re-called the 5' RACE reads with MiXCR, one entry per CDR3 protein. Found here are about 290,000 distinct CDR3 sequences, less than 20% of them singletons; the top ten hold 22%. The sample comprised PBMCs or a T cell subset sorted from them (not recorded which). The source is a man younger than 35 who had mild COVID-19 (a few samples of this study predate the infection). Cell type and time point are not known.

This clonotype came up a few times. This chain connects TRBV29-1 to TRBJ1-3; TRBD1 is a possible D gene (6 bases). This CDR3 has 16 amino acids. Germline assignment: CDR1 SQVTM and CDR2 ANQGSEA. Trimming left V 1 base short and J 3 bases short, with 16 bases between. The CDR3 DNA is TGCAGCGTTGAAGGCGTTGGGGGCCTTGGTGGAAACACCATATATTTT. Protein: CSVEGVGGLGGNTIYF.

The J gene is TRBJ2-3, the V gene TRBV3-1, with D maybe TRBD1 (5 bases). Germline CDR1 is LGHDT and CDR2 is YNNKEL (reference sequence). There are 16 residues in the CDR3. Trimming left V 0 bases short and J 4 bases short, with 14 bases between. CDR3 loop: CASSQDRALGADTQYF. Written as DNA, the CDR3 is TGTGCCAGCAGCCAAGACAGGGCCCTTGGCGCAGATACGCAGTATTTT.

Only a few counts were recorded for this clonotype. The V gene is TRBV5-1, the J gene TRBJ2-5, with a tentative D call TRBD2 (6 bases). Germline CDR1 and CDR2: SGHRS and YFSETQ. The CDR3 sequence is 16 residues long. Trimming pared 5 bases from V and 5 bases from J, leaving 22 bases between. For the CDR3, the DNA is TGCGCCAGCAGGGGGAGGCTGCTAGCCCGTTTGGAGACCCAGTACTTC. It translates to CASRGRLLARLETQYF. The variable domain in full, completed from reference TRBV5-1 and TRBJ2-5, reads KAGVTQTPRYLIKTRGQQVTLSCSPISGHRSVSWYQQTPGQGLQFLFEYFSETQRNKGNFPGRFSGRQFSNSRSEMNVSTLELGDSALYLCASRGRLLARLETQYFGPGTRLLVL.

This CDR3 reads CASSPPNSWTDYGYTF. The CDR3 nucleotides are TGTGCCAGCTCACCCCCGAATTCTTGGACAGACTATGGCTACACCTTC. The rearrangement uses TRBV18 and TRBJ1-2; D perhaps matches TRBD1 (6 bases). CDR3 length equals 16 residues. Germline CDR1 and CDR2: KGHSH and LQKENI. Between the trimmed V and J ends, which lost 3 bases and 3 bases, there was a span of 17 bases.

This clonotype was seen a few times. The rearrangement uses TRBV7-9 and TRBJ2-2; 8 bases align to TRBD1. The CDR3 extends over 20 amino acids. V shed 4 bases, J shed 4 bases, and the junction held 20 bases outside the gene matches. Germline loops: CDR1 SEHNR, CDR2 FQNEAQ (reference sequence). CDR3 loop: CASSSLFLRVGQGGTGELFF. CDR3 bases: TGTGCCAGCAGCTCCTTATTCCTAAGAGTCGGACAGGGTGGCACCGGGGAGCTGTTTTTT.

This sequence joins TRBV7-9 and TRBJ1-2; tentative D call: TRBD1 (6 bases). CDR1 and CDR2 from the germline V gene are SEHNR and FQNEAQ (reference sequence). The V end lost 5 bases, the J end lost 14 bases, and 15 bases lay between the germline ends. The CDR3 sequence is 11 residues long. DNA for the CDR3: TGTGCCAGCAGCAAAGGACAGCCGAAGACCTTC. Translating gives CASSKGQPKTF.

The chain employs TRBV29-1 and TRBJ2-3, with TRBD2 matching over 9 bases. Germline CDR1 reads SQVTM; CDR2 reads ANQGSEA. The CDR3 has 15 amino acids. The J segment lost 2 bases and the V segment lost 6 bases, leaving 9 bases of the junction unmatched. Here the CDR3 DNA reads TGCAGCGTCCTTCCAGCGGGGGGCGCCACAGATACGCAGTATTTT. This encodes CSVLPAGGATDTQYF.

In its sample, this clonotype was seen a few times. The chain has TRBV5-1 and TRBJ2-2, with D perhaps matching TRBD1 (6 bases). The CDR3 has 16 amino acids. From germline, CDR1 is SGHRS and CDR2 YFSETQ. Trimming took 0 bases from V and 6 from J, leaving 15 bases between them. CDR3 coding DNA: TGCGCCAGCAGCTTGGACCCACCAGGGGTGGCCGGGGAGCTGTTTTTT. Translation gives CASSLDPPGVAGELFF. The whole variable domain, remainder taken from reference TRBV5-1 and TRBJ2-2, is KAGVTQTPRYLIKTRGQQVTLSCSPISGHRSVSWYQQTPGQGLQFLFEYFSETQRNKGNFPGRFSGRQFSNSRSEMNVSTLELGDSALYLCASSLDPPGVAGELFFGEGSRLTVL.

This clonotype was seen more than once but under ten times. The J gene is TRBJ1-5, the V gene TRBV7-9, with D unresolved. The V end was cut by 4 bases, the J end by 4 bases, with 20 bases between. The CDR3 runs to 17 residues. Germline-derived CDR1 and CDR2 are SEHNR and FQNEAQ (reference sequence). In nucleotides, the CDR3 is TGTGCCAGCAGCTCAAACTGGGGAGGCGCCGTAAATCAGCCCCAGCATTTT. Protein product: CASSSNWGGAVNQPQHF.

This chain uses TRBV15 with TRBJ2-4; the D is unclear. The CDR3 is 16 amino acids. Germline CDR1 and CDR2: LNHNV and YYDKDF (reference sequence). The V end was cut by 3 bases, the J end by 0 bases, with 12 bases between. The CDR3 sequence is CATSSRTDLAKNIQYF. CDR3 bases: TGTGCCACCAGCAGTCGGACGGATCTAGCCAAAAACATTCAGTACTTC.

This clonotype was observed at least ten times. The chain links TRBV5-1 to TRBJ2-1; D gene ambiguous. The CDR3 has 14 amino acids. The V gene's germline CDR1 is SGHRS and CDR2 YFSETQ. The V and J ends lost 1 base and 2 bases respectively, with 7 bases between them. This chain's CDR3 is CASSLSVTYNEQFF. As DNA, the CDR3 is TGCGCCAGCAGCTTGTCGGTTACCTACAATGAGCAGTTCTTC.

This clonotype came up a few times. The chain recombines TRBV5-6 with TRBJ2-7, with D possibly TRBD1 on 6 matching bases. Germline V lookup: CDR1 SGHDT, CDR2 YYEEEE. With 3 bases removed from V and 2 bases from J, the gap between germline ends came to 12 bases. The CDR3 extends over 14 amino acids. The CDR3 nucleotides read TGTGCCAGCAGCTCCTTGGACAGCACCTACGAGCAGTACTTC. This codes for CASSSLDSTYEQYF.

This clonotype was picked up many times. The CDR3 sequence: CASSFNGGTTDTQYF. For the CDR3, the DNA is TGTGCCAGCAGCTTCAACGGGGGGACCACAGATACGCAGTATTTT. The chain has TRBV7-2 and TRBJ2-3; 7 nucleotides agree with TRBD2. Germline-derived CDR1 and CDR2 are SGHTA and FQGNSA. V lost 3 bases to trimming and J lost 2 bases; unmatched junction nucleotides: 5. The CDR3 is 15 residues long.

The gene calls are TRBV2 and TRBJ2-3; D not resolved. Deletions cut 8 bases from V and 4 bases from J, with 7 bases between. The V gene's germline CDR1 is SNHLY and CDR2 FYNNEI. This CDR3 has 11 amino acids. The CDR3 loop is CASFRSDTQYF. The CDR3 DNA follows: TGTGCCAGCTTCCGATCAGATACGCAGTATTTT.

The J gene is TRBJ1-6, the V gene TRBV7-3, with D unclear. The CDR3 is 14 residues long. The germline V and J ends were trimmed by 3 bases and 0 bases, with 3 bases remaining between them. Germline V gene data show CDR1 as SGHTA and CDR2 as FQGTGA. DNA for the CDR3: TGTGCCAGCAGCTTCGGCTCCTATAATTCACCCCTCCACTTT. Protein product: CASSFGSYNSPLHF.

This clonotype appeared a few times. The chain uses TRBV7-3 and TRBJ1-6, with D possibly being TRBD1 (5 bases). The CDR3 loop spans 12 amino acids. Trimming took 4 bases from V and 13 from J, leaving 11 bases between them. CDR1 is SGHTA, CDR2 FQGTGA, per germline. In nucleotides, the CDR3 is TGTGCCAGCAGCTCGGCCGGGGGGCCCCTCCACTTT. This codes for CASSSAGGPLHF.

This clonotype has at least ten counts. The gene calls are TRBV12-3 or TRBV12-4 and TRBJ2-2, with 9 bases aligning to TRBD1. V lost 11 bases to trimming and J lost 1 base; unmatched junction nucleotides: 2. There are 13 residues in the CDR3. The CDR3 here is CAGGQGNTGELFF. The CDR3 nucleotides read TGTGCCGGGGGACAGGGGAACACCGGGGAGCTGTTTTTT.

The rearrangement links TRBV3-1 to TRBJ1-1; D perhaps matches TRBD1 (6 bases). Trimming pared 1 base from V and 5 bases from J, leaving 14 bases between. The germline CDR1 and CDR2 sequences are LGHDT and YNNKEL (reference sequence). The CDR3 loop spans 15 amino acids. Here the CDR3 DNA reads TGTGCCAGCAGCCAAGGTGGGGGGGCGCGGACTGAAGCTTTCTTT. Translated: CASSQGGGARTEAFF.